This is a list of T cell receptor beta chains from one sample in a study of CD8 T cells in Susac syndrome. TCRdb recomputed calls from the immunoSEQ multiplex PCR reads with MiXCR, one row per CDR3 protein. The sample includes approximately 110,000 distinct CDR3 sequences, around 94% of them seen just once. Sequenced material: CD4+ T cells from PBMCs. Source of these receptors: a human donor in good health. The CDR3 runs from the conserved cysteine through the conserved F or W. Fields, in order: J gene, V gene, D gene, clone size, CDR3 DNA, CDR3 protein. D genes are given only for firm matches. Rows give clone size only sometimes, using once, few, many, or a class for an expanded clone.

j_call: TRBJ2-1; v_call: TRBV3-1; d_call: .; clone_size: .; cdr3_nt: TGTGCCAGCAGCCAAGTCACAGGTGCGCCGTTCTTC; cdr3_aa: CASSQVTGAPFF
j_call: TRBJ1-1; v_call: TRBV4-3; d_call: .; clone_size: .; cdr3_nt: TGCGCCAGCAGCCCCCAATCCATGAACACTGAAGCTTTCTTT; cdr3_aa: CASSPQSMNTEAFF
j_call: TRBJ2-5; v_call: TRBV13; d_call: TRBD2; clone_size: once; cdr3_nt: TGTGCCAGCAGCTACCTGACTAGCGGGAGGCAAGAGACCCAGTACTTC; cdr3_aa: CASSYLTSGRQETQYF
j_call: TRBJ2-5; v_call: TRBV7-2; d_call: .; clone_size: .; cdr3_nt: TGTGCCAGCAGCCCGAGCTATGGGACCCAGTACTTC; cdr3_aa: CASSPSYGTQYF
j_call: TRBJ2-7; v_call: TRBV5-1; d_call: .; clone_size: .; cdr3_nt: TGCGCCAGCAGCTCGTCGGAGGAGCAGTACTTC; cdr3_aa: CASSSSEEQYF
j_call: TRBJ1-1; v_call: TRBV29-1; d_call: .; clone_size: once; cdr3_nt: TGCAGCGCTGGGCGGAACACTGAAGCTTTCTTT; cdr3_aa: CSAGRNTEAFF
j_call: TRBJ2-3; v_call: TRBV4-2; d_call: .; clone_size: .; cdr3_nt: TGTGCCAGCAGCCAAGTGGGCGGAATGAACACAGATACGCAGTATTTT; cdr3_aa: CASSQVGGMNTDTQYF
j_call: TRBJ2-7; v_call: TRBV2; d_call: .; clone_size: .; cdr3_nt: TGTGCCAGCACCTTTTCCTACGAGCAGTACTTC; cdr3_aa: CASTFSYEQYF
j_call: TRBJ2-2; v_call: TRBV5-6; d_call: .; clone_size: .; cdr3_nt: TGTGCCAGCAGCTTCGTTACTAGTACCGGGGAGCTGTTTTTT; cdr3_aa: CASSFVTSTGELFF
j_call: TRBJ2-7; v_call: TRBV5-1; d_call: TRBD2; clone_size: .; cdr3_nt: TGCGCCAGCAGCCCCCCGGGGGGGATCTCCTACGAGCAGTACTTC; cdr3_aa: CASSPPGGISYEQYF
j_call: TRBJ1-1; v_call: TRBV29-1; d_call: .; clone_size: .; cdr3_nt: TGCAGCGTTGAGGGCCGAGAAGGGGCTGAAGCTTTCTTT; cdr3_aa: CSVEGREGAEAFF
j_call: TRBJ1-2; v_call: TRBV20-1; d_call: .; clone_size: .; cdr3_nt: TGCAGTGCTAGAGACAGGGTAACTAACTATGGCTACACCTTC; cdr3_aa: CSARDRVTNYGYTF
j_call: TRBJ2-5; v_call: TRBV29-1; d_call: .; clone_size: once; cdr3_nt: TGCAGCTCAAGGGCCGGATGGGGCCAAGAGACCCAGTACTTC; cdr3_aa: CSSRAGWGQETQYF
j_call: TRBJ2-7; v_call: TRBV11-2; d_call: .; clone_size: .; cdr3_nt: TGTGCCAGCAGCTTAGCCCCGGGACCCTCGGGAGAGCAGTACTTC; cdr3_aa: CASSLAPGPSGEQYF
j_call: TRBJ2-7; v_call: TRBV6-2/TRBV6-3; d_call: .; clone_size: .; cdr3_nt: TGTGCCAGCAGTTACCACCAGGCGGGGTCTTCCTACGAGCAGTACTTC; cdr3_aa: CASSYHQAGSSYEQYF
j_call: TRBJ1-3; v_call: TRBV10-3; d_call: .; clone_size: .; cdr3_nt: TGTGCCATCAGTGAGTCAGAGGTTGACACCATATATTTT; cdr3_aa: CAISESEVDTIYF
j_call: TRBJ1-5; v_call: TRBV29-1; d_call: .; clone_size: .; cdr3_nt: TGCAGCGTTAAGACCCCGGGCGGTAGCAATCAGCCCCAGCATTTT; cdr3_aa: CSVKTPGGSNQPQHF
j_call: TRBJ2-1; v_call: TRBV3-1; d_call: .; clone_size: once; cdr3_nt: TGTGCCAGCAGCCTGATGCAGGTCAATGAGCAGTTCTTC; cdr3_aa: CASSLMQVNEQFF
j_call: TRBJ2-7; v_call: TRBV25-1; d_call: .; clone_size: once; cdr3_nt: TGTGCCAGCAGTACTCGGGACAGCACCGGGAGGGAGCAGTACTTC; cdr3_aa: CASSTRDSTGREQYF
j_call: TRBJ2-7; v_call: TRBV3-1; d_call: .; clone_size: .; cdr3_nt: TGTGCCAGCAGCCACGGGCTATACGAGCAGTACTTC; cdr3_aa: CASSHGLYEQYF
j_call: TRBJ1-5; v_call: TRBV7-2; d_call: .; clone_size: .; cdr3_nt: TGTGCCAGCAGCTTAGCTCCTAATCAGCCCCAGCATTTT; cdr3_aa: CASSLAPNQPQHF
j_call: TRBJ2-5; v_call: TRBV6-2/TRBV6-3; d_call: .; clone_size: .; cdr3_nt: TGTGCCAGCAGTTACTACAGGCTTGGGGAGACCCAGTACTTC; cdr3_aa: CASSYYRLGETQYF
j_call: TRBJ2-7; v_call: TRBV7-8; d_call: .; clone_size: .; cdr3_nt: TGTGCCAGCAGTCTTGTTTTAGGCAGGGCTGGGGAGCAGTACTTC; cdr3_aa: CASSLVLGRAGEQYF
j_call: TRBJ2-2; v_call: TRBV2; d_call: TRBD1; clone_size: .; cdr3_nt: TGTGCCAGCAAAGGGGGCAGGGCGAACACCGGGGAGCTGTTTTTT; cdr3_aa: CASKGGRANTGELFF
j_call: TRBJ2-6; v_call: TRBV27; d_call: .; clone_size: .; cdr3_nt: TGTGCCAGCCGGGACCCTGGGGCCAACGTCCTGACTTTC; cdr3_aa: CASRDPGANVLTF
j_call: TRBJ1-2; v_call: TRBV25-1; d_call: .; clone_size: .; cdr3_nt: TGTGCCAGCAGTGAAGGTGGCGGCTACACCTTC; cdr3_aa: CASSEGGGYTF
j_call: TRBJ2-7; v_call: TRBV20-1; d_call: .; clone_size: .; cdr3_nt: TGCAGTGCTAGGTGGGGGGCCCGTGACGAGCAGTACTTC; cdr3_aa: CSARWGARDEQYF
j_call: TRBJ1-1; v_call: TRBV18; d_call: TRBD1; clone_size: .; cdr3_nt: TGTGCCAGCTCACCGGGAAGGGGGCGTAGCACTGAAGCTTTCTTT; cdr3_aa: CASSPGRGRSTEAFF
j_call: TRBJ2-7; v_call: TRBV28; d_call: .; clone_size: .; cdr3_nt: TGTGCCAGCCGTGGAGGTCACGAGCAGTACTTC; cdr3_aa: CASRGGHEQYF
j_call: TRBJ1-2; v_call: TRBV11-2; d_call: TRBD1; clone_size: .; cdr3_nt: TGTGCCAGCAGCTTAGAAGTGCAGGGGGGAGTCTACACCTTC; cdr3_aa: CASSLEVQGGVYTF
j_call: TRBJ2-2; v_call: TRBV5-1; d_call: TRBD1; clone_size: .; cdr3_nt: TGCGCCAGCAGCCCACTGACAGGGGGTGAGACCGGGGAGCTGTTTTTT; cdr3_aa: CASSPLTGGETGELFF
j_call: TRBJ1-1; v_call: TRBV5-1; d_call: .; clone_size: .; cdr3_nt: TGCGCCAGCAGCTTGTGGGCGCAGGGGTCGGGGCGAATGAACACTGAAGCTTTCTTT; cdr3_aa: CASSLWAQGSGRMNTEAFF
j_call: TRBJ2-2; v_call: TRBV14; d_call: .; clone_size: .; cdr3_nt: TGTGCCAGCAGCCGGTCACAGGATTACGCCGGGGAGCTGTTTTTT; cdr3_aa: CASSRSQDYAGELFF
j_call: TRBJ2-6; v_call: TRBV6-1; d_call: TRBD1; clone_size: .; cdr3_nt: TGTGCCAGCAGTGAAGCGCTGGGTCTCTCTGGGGCAGGGGGCGCTGGGGCCAACGTCCTGACTTTC; cdr3_aa: CASSEALGLSGAGGAGANVLTF
j_call: TRBJ2-7; v_call: TRBV19; d_call: TRBD1; clone_size: .; cdr3_nt: TGTGCCAGTAGTGGACAGGGGGCTAGGGAGCAGTACTTC; cdr3_aa: CASSGQGAREQYF
j_call: TRBJ1-2; v_call: TRBV19; d_call: .; clone_size: .; cdr3_nt: TGTGCCAGTAGTATACCAGGGGCCGGCAGCTATGGCTACACCTTC; cdr3_aa: CASSIPGAGSYGYTF
j_call: TRBJ1-1; v_call: TRBV20-1; d_call: .; clone_size: .; cdr3_nt: TGCAGTGCTGGCGAAACAGGAGCTTTCTTT; cdr3_aa: CSAGETGAFF
j_call: TRBJ1-2; v_call: TRBV4-3; d_call: .; clone_size: .; cdr3_nt: TGCGCCAGCAGCCAAGACTCGGGCCGACCTTATGGCTACACCTTC; cdr3_aa: CASSQDSGRPYGYTF